The 23 T cell receptor beta chains given below trace back to one sample, sequenced in a study of cytomegalovirus exposure and HLA in healthy donors. Researchers ran the PCR with 60 Vbeta and 13 Jbeta primers. TCRdb's copy holds only in-frame clones and misses some; the assay was immunoSEQ multiplex PCR. The data contain some 150,000 clones, 75% to 80% of them seen just once; the ten biggest clones take up roughly 0.69%. Sequenced material: PBMCs. The receptor source for this set is a male donor in good health and CMV-seronegative.

The chain recombines TRBV5-4 with TRBJ1-6; TRBD1 agrees at 9 bases. Germline V gene lookup returns CDR1 SGHNT and CDR2 YYREEE (reference sequence). CDR3 size: 17 residues. V lost 3 bases, J lost 0 bases, and 4 bases stayed unmatched. For the CDR3, the DNA is TGTGCCAGCAGCTCGGACAGGGGTAGCTCCTATAATTCACCCCTCCACTTT. Translating gives CASSSDRGSSYNSPLHF. The full variable domain, rest sourced from reference TRBV5-4 and TRBJ1-6, is ETGVTQSPTHLIKTRGQQVTLRCSSQSGHNTVSWYQQALGQGPQFIFQYYREEENGRGNFPPRFSGLQFPNYSSELNVNALELDDSALYLCASSSDRGSSYNSPLHFGNGTRLTVT.

The table lists this clone with a count of one. The gene calls are TRBV6-6 and TRBJ2-3; TRBD2 matches 7 bases. The CDR3 totals 15 residues. Germline V gene sequence: CDR1 MNHNY, CDR2 SVGAGI (reference sequence). V was pared by 2 bases and J by 2 bases, with 4 bases of the junction left unmatched. As DNA, the CDR3 is TGTGCCAGCAGTTACCTAGCGGCTCACACAGATACGCAGTATTTT. Its protein is CASSYLAAHTDTQYF.

This chain uses TRBV10-3 with TRBJ1-2; the match to TRBD1 covers 11 bases. The CDR3 sequence is 15 residues long. Germline-derived CDR1 and CDR2 are ENHRY and SYGVKD. V lost 3 bases, J lost 3 bases, and 3 bases stayed unmatched. CDR3: CAISDPGQGDYGYTF. Written as DNA, the CDR3 is TGTGCCATCAGTGATCCGGGACAGGGGGACTATGGCTACACCTTC.

The genes are TRBV18 and TRBJ2-7; a possible D gene is TRBD1 (5 bases). The CDR3 consists of 13 residues. V was cut by 6 bases and J by 7 bases, with 16 bases left in between. Germline V gives CDR1 KGHSH, CDR2 LQKENI. In nucleotides, the CDR3 is TGTGCCAGCTCGGCCAGACAGTCGGAAGAGCAGTACTTC. Translated, it gives CASSARQSEEQYF.

CDR3 amino acids: CASSFSGTEAFF. The CDR3 region has the DNA TGTGCCAGCAGCTTTTCAGGCACTGAAGCTTTCTTT. The gene calls are TRBV7-9 and TRBJ1-1, with D unresolved. V lost 3 bases and J 4 bases, leaving 6 bases between the germline ends. The CDR3 spans 12 residues. Germline V gene data show CDR1 as SEHNR and CDR2 as FQNEAQ (reference sequence).

V gene TRBV5-1 combines with J gene TRBJ2-3, with TRBD2 matching over 9 bases. The germline gives CDR1 SGHRS, CDR2 YFSETQ. The CDR3 is 17 amino acids. The trim removed 0 bases at V and 1 base at J, leaving 6 bases unmatched. The CDR3 DNA reads as TGCGCCAGCAGCTTGGCGGCTAGCGGGACGGGCACAGATACGCAGTATTTT. Translated, it gives CASSLAASGTGTDTQYF.

The chain has TRBV4-1 and TRBJ1-2; possibly TRBD1 for D (6 bases). Trimming took 0 bases from V and 0 from J, leaving 11 bases between them. This CDR3 is 16 amino acids long. Germline values: CDR1 MGHRA, CDR2 YSYEKL. The CDR3 coding sequence is TGCGCCAGCAGCCAAGACACAGGGACCTCTAACTATGGCTACACCTTC. This encodes CASSQDTGTSNYGYTF.

V usage is TRBV18 and J usage is TRBJ2-1; 11 nucleotides match TRBD2. The CDR3 contains 21 residues. From germline, CDR1 is KGHSH and CDR2 LQKENI. V lost 0 bases, J lost 8 bases, and 21 bases stayed unmatched. The CDR3 protein is CASSPPRAGRIAGGLIDEQFF. DNA for the CDR3: TGTGCCAGCTCACCACCGCGGGCAGGGAGAATAGCGGGAGGGCTTATTGATGAGCAGTTCTTC.

The chain recombines TRBV7-9 with TRBJ2-3; D remains unclear. Trimming left V 4 bases short and J 2 bases short, with 7 bases between. Germline V gives CDR1 SEHNR, CDR2 FQNEAQ (reference sequence). CDR3 length: 13 amino acids. In DNA, the CDR3 is TGTGCCAGCAGCTCGGTGCACACAGATACGCAGTATTTT. This sequence encodes CASSSVHTDTQYF.

The chain joins TRBV6-5 to TRBJ1-5; D is uncertain. The CDR3 extends over 13 amino acids. V lost 4 bases and J lost 3, with 7 bases in between. Germline CDR1 is MNHEY and CDR2 is SVGAGI. CDR3 sequence reads: CASSSDYNQPQHF. DNA for the CDR3: TGTGCCAGCAGTTCGGACTACAATCAGCCCCAGCATTTT.

The V call is TRBV9, the J call TRBJ2-4, with TRBD1 matching over 8 bases. V was pared by 0 bases and J by 5 bases, with 7 bases of the junction left unmatched. CDR1 SGDLS and CDR2 YYNGEE come from the germline V gene. CDR3 length: 16 amino acids. Here the CDR3 reads CASSVGPGQGQNIQYF. Written as DNA, the CDR3 is TGTGCCAGCAGCGTAGGGCCCGGACAGGGTCAAAACATTCAGTACTTC.

In this sample, this clone turned up a few times. A junction boundary mismatches the germline segment, possibly from a read error. CDR3: CSSSLLGNTIYF. The DNA of the CDR3 is TGTTCCAGCAGCCTACTTGGAAACACCATATATTTT. The chain is built from TRBV7-9 and TRBJ1-3; D remains unclear. The CDR3 contains 12 residues. Germline CDR1 is SEHNR and CDR2 is FQNEAQ (reference sequence).

The J gene is TRBJ1-2, the V gene TRBV7-9; D remains ambiguous. The CDR3 has 16 amino acids. The ends were cut back, 3 bases at V and 6 bases at J, with 20 bases in the middle. Looked up from germline, CDR1 is SEHNR and CDR2 is FQNEAQ (reference sequence). In DNA form, the CDR3 reads TGTGCCAGCAGCTTTAGGGTGGGAGGGAAGATGGATGGCTACACCTTC. Encoded protein: CASSFRVGGKMDGYTF. Using reference TRBV7-9 and TRBJ1-2 for the parts outside the CDR3, the full variable domain is DTGVSQNPRHKITKRGQNVTFRCDPISEHNRLYWYRQTLGQGPEFLTYFQNEAQLEKSRLLSDRFSAERPKGSFSTLEIQRTEQGDSAMYLCASSFRVGGKMDGYTFGSGTRLTVV.

Only one count was recorded for this clone. The chain recombines TRBV7-6 with TRBJ2-7; TRBD2 matches at 10 bases. There are 15 residues in the CDR3. V gave up 1 base and J gave up 1 base; unmatched junction bases: 1. CDR1 SGHVS and CDR2 FNYEAQ come from the germline V gene. The CDR3 loop reads CASSLEAGGSYEQYF. DNA of the CDR3: TGTGCCAGCAGCTTAGAAGCGGGAGGGTCCTACGAGCAGTACTTC. Variable domain in full (rest from reference TRBV7-6 and TRBJ2-7): GAGVSQSPRYKVTKRGQDVALRCDPISGHVSLYWYRQALGQGPEFLTYFNYEAQQDKSGLPNDRFSAERPEGSISTLTIQRTEQRDSAMYRCASSLEAGGSYEQYFGPGTRLTVT.

This clone was seen more than once but under ten times. The chain carries TRBV7-6 and TRBJ2-2; 11 bases line up with TRBD2. From germline, CDR1 is SGHVS and CDR2 FNYEAQ. J gave up 2 bases and V 5 bases, and 13 bases lay outside the gene matches. The CDR3 sequence is 19 residues long. CDR3 nucleotide sequence: TGTGCCAGCAGCCTCGGTCGGTCGGGACTAGCGGCAAACACCGGGGAGCTGTTTTTT. Its protein is CASSLGRSGLAANTGELFF.

The J gene is TRBJ2-7, the V gene TRBV10-3, with TRBD1 matching over 9 bases. The trim removed 4 bases at V and 5 bases at J, leaving 6 bases unmatched. The CDR3 is 14 amino acids. Germline values: CDR1 ENHRY, CDR2 SYGVKD. The CDR3 region is CAISAGQGFHEQYF. The CDR3 bases are TGTGCCATCAGTGCGGGACAGGGTTTCCACGAGCAGTACTTC.

The CDR3 DNA is TGCGCCAGCAGCCAAGAGGTGGCCTATCAGCCCCAGCATTTT. Protein product: CASSQEVAYQPQHF. This sequence joins TRBV4-3 and TRBJ1-5; D unclear. The V end was cut by 0 bases, the J end by 5 bases, with 8 bases between. The length of the CDR3 is 14 residues. Germline CDR1 and CDR2: LGHNA and YSLEER.

This chain uses TRBV13 with TRBJ2-3; 10 bases agree with TRBD2. The germline gives CDR1 PRHDT, CDR2 FYEKMQ (reference sequence). The CDR3 has 15 amino acids. V lost 5 bases, J lost 4 bases, and 6 bases stayed unmatched. The CDR3 loop is CASSAAGGGSDTQYF. CDR3 bases: TGTGCCAGCAGCGCAGCGGGAGGGGGGTCAGATACGCAGTATTTT.

A single count supports this clone. This chain links TRBV25-1 with TRBJ2-3, with 7 bases matching TRBD2. The CDR3 is 17 amino acids. Germline V lookup: CDR1 MGHDK, CDR2 SYGVNS. V lost 2 bases and J lost 3; bases outside the gene matches: 11. The CDR3 DNA follows: TGTGCCAGCAGTGAAATGCGGGCGGGAGTGAGGACAGATACGCAGTATTTT. Translation: CASSEMRAGVRTDTQYF.

The chain recombines TRBV13 with TRBJ2-3; 7 bases are a match to TRBD2. The J segment lost 3 bases and the V segment lost 6 bases, leaving 12 bases of the junction unmatched. Germline-derived CDR1 and CDR2 are PRHDT and FYEKMQ (reference sequence). CDR3 size: 16 residues. CDR3 residues: CASSSSWVAGTDTQYF. DNA of the CDR3: TGTGCCAGCAGTTCTAGCTGGGTAGCGGGTACAGATACGCAGTATTTT.

This chain joins TRBV5-1 and TRBJ1-6; a possible D gene is TRBD1 (6 bases). The germline V gene encodes CDR1 SGHRS and CDR2 YFSETQ. V lost 0 bases and J lost 7, with 8 bases in between. The CDR3 sequence is 14 residues long. The DNA for the CDR3 is TGCGCCAGCAGCTTGGGGGACACAAATTCACCCCTCCACTTT. It encodes CASSLGDTNSPLHF.

The gene calls are TRBV5-4 and TRBJ1-2; TRBD1 might be the D (5 bases). The germline CDR1 and CDR2 sequences are SGHNT and YYREEE (reference sequence). CDR3 length equals 18 residues. The V end lost 0 bases, the J end lost 8 bases, and 26 bases lay between the germline ends. In nucleotides, the CDR3 is TGTGCCAGCAGCTTGGGGGGGTCGGGAATCCTTACGGGGGAAGGCTACACCTTC. As protein: CASSLGGSGILTGEGYTF.

The chain recombines TRBV27 with TRBJ2-6; 10 nucleotides agree with TRBD1. CDR3 length: 21 amino acids. The V gene's germline CDR1 is MNHEY and CDR2 SMNVEV (reference sequence). V shed 0 bases, J shed 0 bases, and the junction held 11 bases outside the gene matches. Here the CDR3 reads CASSLSGPPGQGFSGANVLTF. The DNA for the CDR3 is TGTGCCAGCAGTTTATCAGGGCCCCCGGGACAGGGGTTCTCTGGGGCCAACGTCCTGACTTTC.